A single sample gave rise to the 17 T cell receptor beta chains below, sequenced in a study of siplizumab effects on memory and regulatory T cells. Measured with immunoSEQ multiplex PCR; TCRdb has only the in-frame clones, and not every one. The sample contains about 56,000 clones, just over 95% of which appear only once. The sample consisted of naive CD8+ T cells sorted from blood. The receptors originated from a human donor in good health.

The CDR3, as DNA: TGTGCCAGCAGCGAACATGACAGTATCCAAGAGACCCAGTACTTC. It is translated as CASSEHDSIQETQYF. The V call is TRBV6-1, the J call TRBJ2-5; maybe TRBD1 (5 bases). This CDR3 has 15 amino acids. V was clipped by 6 bases and J by 1 base, with 15 bases between them. Germline lookup yields CDR1 MNHNS and CDR2 SASEGT.

V usage is TRBV6-1 and J usage is TRBJ2-1; D is perhaps TRBD1 (6 bases). The ends were cut back, 3 bases at V and 3 bases at J, with 9 bases in the middle. The CDR3 sequence is 14 residues long. CDR1 MNHNS and CDR2 SASEGT come from the germline V gene. The CDR3 region is CASSEWGLYNEQFF. CDR3 nucleotides: TGTGCCAGCAGTGAGTGGGGGCTCTACAATGAGCAGTTCTTC.

The chain employs TRBV29-1 and TRBJ1-2, with D tentatively TRBD1 (6 bases). The germline V gene encodes CDR1 SQVTM and CDR2 ANQGSEA. V gave up 6 bases and J gave up 5 bases, with 13 bases separating them. The CDR3 has 12 amino acids. CDR3 sequence reads: CSVSGEEYGYTF. Here the CDR3 DNA reads TGCAGCGTATCAGGGGAGGAGTATGGCTACACCTTC.

The gene calls are TRBV13 and TRBJ2-1; TRBD2 agrees at 13 bases. Germline V gives CDR1 PRHDT, CDR2 FYEKMQ (reference sequence). CDR3 length equals 15 residues. The V segment lost 5 bases and the J segment 9 bases; nucleotides outside the gene matches: 7. The CDR3 bases are TGTGCCAGCAGCCTCACTAGCGGGAGGGCCGTTGAGCAGTTCTTC. It is translated as CASSLTSGRAVEQFF.

The chain has TRBV11-3 and TRBJ2-7; TRBD2 matches at 9 bases. The CDR3 is 15 residues long. CDR1 SGHNT and CDR2 YENEEA come from the germline V gene. Losses at the gene ends were 3 bases for V and 4 bases for J; bases not matched to a gene: 7. CDR3 in amino acids: CASSFVAGEVYEQYF. The CDR3 DNA is TGTGCCAGCAGCTTCGTAGCGGGAGAGGTGTACGAGCAGTACTTC.

The chain carries TRBV7-9 and TRBJ2-1; D may be TRBD1 or TRBD2 (6 bases each). V lost 2 bases and J 0 bases, leaving 11 bases between the germline ends. CDR3 length: 16 residues. From germline, CDR1 is SEHNR and CDR2 FQNEAQ (reference sequence). CDR3 coding DNA: TGTGCCAGCAGCTTACTCGCGGGACACTCCTACAATGAGCAGTTCTTC. Amino acid sequence: CASSLLAGHSYNEQFF.

V and J are TRBV5-6 and TRBJ2-1; the D gene is possibly TRBD1 (5 bases). The CDR3 sequence is 12 residues long. Germline V gene lookup returns CDR1 SGHDT and CDR2 YYEEEE. V gave up 4 bases and J gave up 11 bases, with 13 bases separating them. CDR3 sequence: CASSLGGAQQFF. DNA of the CDR3: TGTGCCAGCAGCCTAGGTGGGGCCCAGCAGTTCTTC.

This clone was counted a single time. This chain uses TRBV25-1 with TRBJ2-1; TRBD2 agrees at 9 bases. The germline V gene encodes CDR1 MGHDK and CDR2 SYGVNS. V dropped 8 bases and J dropped 11; count of bases not matched to a gene: 16. This CDR3 has 15 amino acids. This CDR3 reads CASAYGVTSGTQQFF. The CDR3 bases are TGTGCCAGCGCATATGGGGTGACTAGCGGCACCCAGCAGTTCTTC. The variable domain in full, with the rest retrieved from reference TRBV25-1 and TRBJ2-1, is EADIYQTPRYLVIGTGKKITLECSQTMGHDKMYWYQQDPGMELHLIHYSYGVNSTEKGDLSSESTVSRIRTEHFPLTLESARPSHTSQYLCASAYGVTSGTQQFFGPGTRLTVL.

The chain couples TRBV7-9 to TRBJ1-5; D gene ambiguous. This CDR3 is built from 12 residues. Germline CDR1 SEHNR, CDR2 FQNEAQ (reference sequence). Trimming left V 6 bases short and J 2 bases short, with 5 bases between. The CDR3 coding sequence is TGTGCCAGCAGTCAGGGCAATCAGCCCCAGCATTTT. Translation gives CASSQGNQPQHF.

The chain joins TRBV28 to TRBJ2-7; 9 positions match TRBD1. CDR1 and CDR2 from the germline V gene are MDHEN and SYDVKM. The CDR3 is 15 residues long. After removal of 5 bases from V and 4 bases from J, the junction contained 9 bases not matched to a gene. The CDR3 protein is CASSPTGGPFYEQYF. The CDR3 DNA is TGTGCCAGCAGTCCTACAGGGGGCCCCTTTTACGAGCAGTACTTC.

The V call is TRBV6-1, the J call TRBJ2-7, with D unclear. V was cut by 5 bases and J by 2 bases, with 4 bases left in between. This CDR3 has 11 amino acids. In germline, CDR1 is MNHNS, CDR2 SASEGT. The CDR3 is CASSPAYEQYF. In DNA, the CDR3 is TGTGCCAGCAGTCCAGCCTACGAGCAGTACTTC.

This clone has only one observation. CDR3 residues: CASFPAGGNTDTQYF. CDR3 nucleotides: TGCGCCAGCTTCCCGGCGGGAGGGAACACAGATACGCAGTATTTT. This chain connects TRBV5-1 to TRBJ2-3, with TRBD2 matching 9 bases. V trimming: 7 bases; J trimming: 2 bases; junction bases outside the gene matches: 8. This CDR3 has 15 residues. The germline V gene encodes CDR1 SGHRS and CDR2 YFSETQ.

The chain is built from TRBV4-3 and TRBJ2-3; D might be TRBD1 (5 bases). CDR1 and CDR2 (germline): LGHNA, YSLEER. The CDR3 runs 16 residues. The V end lost 4 bases, the J end lost 0 bases, and 14 bases lay between the germline ends. This chain's CDR3 is CASSPDGAGSTDTQYF. Here the CDR3 DNA reads TGCGCCAGCAGCCCTGATGGGGCCGGGAGCACAGATACGCAGTATTTT.

The chain recombines TRBV9 with TRBJ2-1, with 7 bases matching TRBD1. Germline V CDR1 and CDR2: SGDLS, YYNGEE. J was trimmed by 1 base and V by 0 bases; bases with no gene match: 4. The CDR3 runs to 16 residues. CDR3 residues: CASSVDGQESYNEQFF. CDR3 coding DNA: TGTGCCAGCAGCGTAGATGGACAGGAGTCCTACAATGAGCAGTTCTTC.

The J gene is TRBJ2-3, the V gene TRBV9, with D possibly matching TRBD2 (6 bases). This CDR3 region has 14 residues. Trimming cost V 0 bases and J 6 bases, with 11 bases left between them. The germline CDR1 and CDR2 sequences are SGDLS and YYNGEE. In DNA form, the CDR3 reads TGTGCCAGCAGCGTAGCTGGCGGGGCGGATACGCAGTATTTT. As protein: CASSVAGGADTQYF.

The chain recombines TRBV7-9 with TRBJ2-7; no firm D call. Deletions cut 1 base from V and 2 bases from J, with 18 bases between. The CDR3 covers 17 residues. Germline CDR1 is SEHNR and CDR2 is FQNEAQ (reference sequence). The CDR3 DNA follows: TGTGCCAGCAGCTTAGGGTTTGAAGGAAATGATGCCTACGAGCAGTACTTC. Its protein product is CASSLGFEGNDAYEQYF.

This clone was found once. This chain uses TRBV29-1 with TRBJ2-3; D is uncertain. Between the trimmed V and J ends, which lost 0 bases and 10 bases, there was a span of 5 bases. CDR3 length equals 10 residues. Germline V gene data show CDR1 as SQVTM and CDR2 as ANQGSEA. In nucleotides, the CDR3 is TGCAGCGTTGAAGACGGCGCGCAGTATTTT. This translates into CSVEDGAQYF.